The rows below give T cell receptor beta chains drawn from one sample of a study of blood T cell repertoires in COVID-19. The assay was immunoSEQ multiplex PCR, and TCRdb's table has in-frame clones only and misses some. The profile shows around 310,000 clones, roughly 90% of them singletons. Sequencing was carried out using peripheral blood. The receptors originated from a woman in her thirties or forties with COVID-19, enrolled during active disease. Each CDR3 is given with its conserved first and last residue. D genes are given only for firm matches. Not every row has a clone size; where given, it reads once, few, many or a size class.

D gene	clone size	J gene	V gene	CDR3 protein	CDR3 DNA
NA	NA	TRBJ2-2	TRBV6-2/TRBV6-3	CASSARLGVSGELFF	TGTGCCAGCAGCGCACGGCTAGGGGTGTCCGGGGAGCTGTTTTTT
NA	NA	TRBJ2-5	TRBV14	CASSPLYRFGQETQYF	TGTGCCAGCAGCCCTCTGTACAGGTTTGGGCAAGAGACCCAGTACTTC
NA	few	TRBJ2-1	TRBV9	CASTGGSNYNEQFF	TGTGCCAGCACTGGCGGGTCAAACTACAATGAGCAGTTCTTC
NA	NA	TRBJ1-1	TRBV5-6	CASSFRGEAFF	TGTGCCAGCAGCTTCAGGGGTGAAGCTTTCTTT
NA	NA	TRBJ2-2	TRBV24-1	CAAQGTTGELFF	TGTGCCGCCCAGGGAACCACCGGGGAGCTGTTTTTT
NA	NA	TRBJ2-7	TRBV5-1	CASSLGQVSSYEQYF	TGCGCCAGCAGCTTGGGACAGGTATCCTCCTACGAGCAGTACTTC
NA	NA	TRBJ1-2	TRBV29-1	CSVRPGETNYGYTF	TGCAGCGTGAGGCCGGGGGAAACTAACTATGGCTACACCTTC
NA	once	TRBJ1-1	TRBV4-2	CASSQVSFTEAFF	TGTGCCAGCAGCCAAGTATCCTTCACTGAAGCTTTCTTT
NA	once	TRBJ2-7	TRBV5-1	CASSTWDNAYEQYF	TGCGCCAGCAGCACTTGGGACAACGCCTACGAGCAGTACTTC
NA	NA	TRBJ2-7	TRBV9	CASSAESSEQYF	TGTGCCAGCAGCGCAGAATCCTCCGAGCAGTACTTC
NA	once	TRBJ1-1	TRBV11-2	CASSRGQINEAFF	TGTGCCAGCAGCCGTGGACAGATAAATGAAGCTTTCTTT
NA	NA	TRBJ2-5	TRBV4-3	CASSQGGTILETQYF	TGCGCCAGCAGCCAAGGTGGGACAATTCTGGAGACCCAGTACTTC
TRBD1	NA	TRBJ1-5	TRBV19	CASSFRDRASNQPQHF	TGTGCCAGTAGTTTCAGGGACAGGGCTAGCAATCAGCCCCAGCATTTT
NA	NA	TRBJ1-6	TRBV2	CASRKVPENSPLHF	TGTGCCAGCAGAAAGGTACCGGAGAATTCACCCCTCCACTTT
NA	few	TRBJ2-3	TRBV18	CASSDTATQYF	TGTGCCAGCTCAGATACAGCCACGCAGTATTTT
TRBD1	NA	TRBJ2-1	TRBV14	CASSPFADRVDYNEQFF	TGTGCCAGCAGCCCTTTCGCAGACAGGGTCGACTACAATGAGCAGTTCTTC
TRBD1	NA	TRBJ2-7	TRBV14	CASSQKDRGSYEQYF	TGTGCCAGCAGCCAAAAGGACAGGGGATCCTACGAGCAGTACTTC
TRBD1	NA	TRBJ2-5	TRBV19	CASSIGTVQETQYF	TGTGCCAGTAGTATCGGGACAGTCCAAGAGACCCAGTACTTC
TRBD2	NA	TRBJ2-5	TRBV12-3/TRBV12-4	CASSLSWTSRYF	TGTGCCAGCAGTTTATCCTGGACTAGCAGGTACTTC
TRBD2	NA	TRBJ2-1	TRBV3-1/TRBV3-2	CASSQEGLAGTYNEQFF	TGTGCCAGCAGCCAAGAAGGGCTAGCGGGAACCTACAATGAGCAGTTCTTC